The 23 T cell receptor beta chains given below trace back to one sample, sequenced in a study of T cell repertoires in cytomegalovirus infection. These receptors have no identified antigens. MiXCR, applied by TCRdb to the reads, yields one record per CDR3 protein. The top ten hold 43% of the sample, which has about 470,000 distinct CDR3 sequences, roughly 46% seen once. The sample in question was cultured PBMCs, obtained from culture after CMV antigen stimulation. Receptors were obtained from a human donor in good health (CMV status not recorded). Some clones in this sample may be carry-over from other donors' samples.

The chain is built from TRBV19 and TRBJ2-1; TRBD2 aligns across 14 bases. This CDR3 has 15 amino acids. Germline V gene data show CDR1 as LNHDA and CDR2 as SQIVND (reference sequence). The J segment lost 8 bases and the V segment lost 6 bases, leaving 6 bases of the junction unmatched. The CDR3 region has the DNA TGTGCCAGTAGCGCCGGGACTAGCGGGAGTTATGAGCAGTTCTTC. Protein: CASSAGTSGSYEQFF.

The V call is TRBV7-6, the J call TRBJ2-6; D may correspond to TRBD1 or TRBD2 (5 bases each). V dropped 0 bases and J dropped 7 bases, with 7 bases sitting between them. The CDR3 totals 14 residues. CDR1 and CDR2 (germline): SGHVS, FNYEAQ. CDR3 coding DNA: TGTGCCAGCAGCTTAGCGGGGGTAGCCAACGTCCTGACTTTC. This translates into CASSLAGVANVLTF.

The chain employs TRBV5-4 and TRBJ1-1; the match to TRBD1 covers 8 bases. Per germline, CDR1 SGHNT and CDR2 YYREEE (reference sequence). The CDR3 has 12 amino acids. Unmatched junction bases numbered 8, after V lost 4 bases and J lost 12 bases. The CDR3 spells CASSIDRGRTFF. As DNA, the CDR3 is TGTGCCAGCAGCATTGACAGGGGCCGGACTTTCTTT.

The rearrangement links TRBV7-6 to TRBJ1-1; weak D call: TRBD1 (6 bases). With 2 bases removed from V and 3 bases from J, the gap between germline ends came to 13 bases. This CDR3 contains 15 residues. CDR1 is SGHVS and CDR2 is FNYEAQ in the germline V gene. The CDR3 nucleotides read TGTGCCAGCAGCTTATATCAGGGGATGGACACTGAAGCTTTCTTT. This translates into CASSLYQGMDTEAFF. The whole variable domain, remainder taken from reference TRBV7-6 and TRBJ1-1, is GAGVSQSPRYKVTKRGQDVALRCDPISGHVSLYWYRQALGQGPEFLTYFNYEAQQDKSGLPNDRFSAERPEGSISTLTIQRTEQRDSAMYRCASSLYQGMDTEAFFGQGTRLTVV.

J is TRBJ2-7 and V is TRBV6-6, with D possibly TRBD1 on 7 matching bases. Germline lookup yields CDR1 MNHNY and CDR2 SVGAGI (reference sequence). Between the trimmed V and J ends, which lost 5 bases and 4 bases, there was a span of 18 bases. CDR3 size: 15 residues. CDR3 DNA: TGTGCCAGCAGTGGGACAGCCGCCGGGGGATACGAGCAGTACTTC. It translates to CASSGTAAGGYEQYF.

The CDR3 here is CATLSALGTEAFF. CDR3 sequence (DNA): TGTGCCACCCTTTCCGCGCTCGGCACTGAAGCTTTCTTT. The chain uses TRBV6-8 and TRBJ1-1; unclear D gene. The CDR3 spans 13 residues. The germline V gene has CDR1 MNHGY and CDR2 SAAAGT. V was trimmed by 10 bases and J by 4 bases, leaving 16 bases between them.

The rearrangement links TRBV19 to TRBJ1-2; D remains ambiguous. The CDR3 sequence is 12 residues long. V lost 7 bases to trimming and J lost 7 bases, with 13 bases between them. The germline CDR1 and CDR2 sequences are LNHDA and SQIVND (reference sequence). The CDR3 sequence: CASNEARGGYTF. In DNA, the CDR3 is TGTGCCAGTAATGAGGCACGCGGTGGCTACACCTTC.

This clonotype was seen a handful of times. This chain connects TRBV10-3 to TRBJ1-3, with 9 bases matching TRBD1. The germline V gene encodes CDR1 ENHRY and CDR2 SYGVKD. The CDR3 contains 15 residues. V was clipped by 6 bases and J by 1 base; unmatched bases: 4. In DNA form, the CDR3 reads TGTGCCATCAGCCGGGACAGGGAGTCTGGAAACACCATATATTTT. It specifies CAISRDRESGNTIYF.

The chain has TRBV4-1 and TRBJ1-1; no firm D call. This CDR3 has 14 amino acids. Germline CDR1 is MGHRA and CDR2 is YSYEKL. Trimming left V 3 bases short and J 6 bases short, with 14 bases between. CDR3 DNA sequence: TGCGCCAGCAGCCAGAGACACTCGGGCGCTGAAGCTTTCTTT. Protein sequence: CASSQRHSGAEAFF.

The V call is TRBV12-3 or TRBV12-4, the J call TRBJ2-7, with D perhaps TRBD2 (5 bases). V lost 7 bases to trimming and J lost 2 bases, with 15 bases between them. The CDR3 is made up of 14 amino acids. In DNA, the CDR3 is TGTGCCAGCACCCCGGGGATGTTCCCCTACGAGCAGTACTTC. Translated: CASTPGMFPYEQYF.

This chain connects TRBV4-1 to TRBJ2-7, with 9 bases aligning to TRBD1. The V gene's germline CDR1 is MGHRA and CDR2 YSYEKL. This CDR3 is built from 16 residues. The V and J ends lost 3 bases and 3 bases, in that order; junction bases with no gene match: 9. The CDR3 reads CASSQVDRGRDYEQYF. The CDR3 DNA follows: TGCGCCAGCAGCCAGGTCGACAGGGGGAGGGACTACGAGCAGTACTTC.

This clonotype has more than one count but fewer than ten. The chain has TRBV6-2 or TRBV6-3 and TRBJ2-5; unclear D gene. CDR1 is MNHEY and CDR2 is SVGEGT in the germline V gene. The CDR3 contains 12 residues. Between the trimmed V and J ends, which lost 10 bases and 4 bases, there was a span of 13 bases. Here the CDR3 reads CATGDGPETQYF. CDR3 DNA sequence: TGTGCCACCGGTGATGGGCCAGAGACCCAGTACTTC.

The J gene is TRBJ1-1, the V gene TRBV28; D not certain. Trimming shortened V by 6 bases and J by 1 base, and 6 bases separated the two germline ends. The CDR3 spans 12 residues. Per the germline V gene, CDR1 is MDHEN and CDR2 is SYDVKM. This CDR3 is CASRWGNTEAFF. CDR3 DNA sequence: TGTGCCAGCAGATGGGGGAACACTGAAGCTTTCTTT.

This chain uses TRBV6-1 with TRBJ2-7; D call uncertain. V gave up 10 bases and J gave up 0 bases, with 4 bases separating them. The CDR3 runs to 10 residues. Per germline, CDR1 MNHNS and CDR2 SASEGT. CDR3 nucleotides: TGTGCCACCCTCTCCTACGAGCAGTACTTC. This encodes CATLSYEQYF.

The chain is built from TRBV7-2 and TRBJ1-1; no definite D call. The CDR3 has 15 residues. Germline-derived CDR1 and CDR2 are SGHTA and FQGNSA. Trimming took off 1 base at V and 4 bases at J, with 13 bases between the two ends. The DNA of the CDR3 is TGTGCCAGCAGCTTAGGACCACAAGTGTCCACTGAAGCTTTCTTT. It translates to CASSLGPQVSTEAFF.

The DNA of the CDR3 is TGTGCCAGCAGCTTCAGGCGGGAGGGCCTAGGCGAGCAGTACTTC. This codes for CASSFRREGLGEQYF. The chain combines TRBV7-2 with TRBJ2-7, with 9 bases that match TRBD2. CDR3 length: 15 residues. V was clipped by 3 bases and J by 6 bases; unmatched bases: 9. Germline V gene sequence: CDR1 SGHTA, CDR2 FQGNSA.

This chain uses TRBV14 with TRBJ2-7; D may be TRBD1 (6 bases). Germline V lookup: CDR1 SGHDN, CDR2 FVKESK. Trimming took 1 base from V and 4 from J, leaving 14 bases between them. This CDR3 is built from 15 residues. The CDR3 bases are TGTGCCAGCAGCCAAGTAACAGGGTTCGTTTACGAGCAGTACTTC. Translated, it gives CASSQVTGFVYEQYF.

V usage is TRBV10-3 and J usage is TRBJ2-1; no definite D call. Trimming took off 6 bases at V and 0 bases at J, with 18 bases between the two ends. Germline V CDR1 and CDR2: ENHRY, SYGVKD. The CDR3 length is 17 residues. The CDR3 reads CAIRGRETGDSYNEQFF. DNA for the CDR3: TGTGCCATCAGAGGACGCGAGACTGGAGACTCCTACAATGAGCAGTTCTTC.

The gene calls are TRBV6-8 and TRBJ2-1; 12 bases are shared with TRBD2. Trimming took 5 bases from V and 3 from J; bases not matched to a gene: 14. Germline-derived CDR1 and CDR2 are MNHGY and SAAAGT. This CDR3 comprises 19 residues. CDR3 DNA: TGTGCCAGCAGTCCCATGAGGCCTAGCGGGGGGGCCGTCTACAATGAGCAGTTCTTC. Its protein product is CASSPMRPSGGAVYNEQFF.

This clonotype was found a few times. This rearrangement joins TRBV11-2 to TRBJ2-1, with D possibly matching TRBD2 (5 bases). The CDR3 length is 16 residues. V dropped 0 bases and J dropped 6 bases, with 15 bases sitting between them. CDR1 is SGHAT, CDR2 FQNNGV, per germline. The CDR3 coding sequence is TGTGCCAGCAGCTTAGAAGTCGGGATTAATAGCAATGAGCAGTTCTTC. Amino acids: CASSLEVGINSNEQFF.

The sample holds a few counts of this clonotype. The genes are TRBV7-2 and TRBJ2-1; the match to TRBD2 covers 13 bases. Germline values: CDR1 SGHTA, CDR2 FQGNSA. The V segment lost 7 bases and the J segment 0 bases; nucleotides outside the gene matches: 15. The CDR3 sequence is 20 residues long. Here the CDR3 DNA reads TGTGCCAGCAACAATTATCCCGGACTAGCGGGGGTTCGCTCCTACAATGAGCAGTTCTTC. It is translated as CASNNYPGLAGVRSYNEQFF.

This clonotype was detected only a few times. The chain couples TRBV6-1 to TRBJ2-7; D is undetermined. Germline V gives CDR1 MNHNS, CDR2 SASEGT. The CDR3 runs 14 residues. V lost 8 bases to trimming and J lost 0 bases, with 14 bases between them. Written as DNA, the CDR3 is TGTGCCAGCTCCCTTAGGGTCCTCTCCTACGAGCAGTACTTC. Translated, it gives CASSLRVLSYEQYF.

The J gene is TRBJ1-2, the V gene TRBV19; 9 bases line up with TRBD1. Germline CDR1 LNHDA, CDR2 SQIVND (reference sequence). The CDR3 length is 15 residues. V was pared by 5 bases and J by 5 bases, with 9 bases of the junction left unmatched. The CDR3 loop is CASSGWTGDLYGYTF. The CDR3 DNA sequence: TGTGCCAGTAGTGGCTGGACAGGGGACCTATATGGCTACACCTTC.